The 5 T cell receptor beta chains below all came from one sample that was sequenced in a study of beta chain features in type 1 diabetes. Expressed TCRB transcripts were sequenced after all isolated RNA was converted to cDNA. Data came from immunoSEQ multiplex PCR; TCRdb stores just in-frame clones and leaves some out. The sample carries hundreds of thousands of clones, 30% recorded once. Sequencing was done on a sample of naive CD4+ T cells from blood. These receptors were collected from a man aged 18 to 30 in good health.

A remark on this clone: This specimen includes other DNA sequences encoding the same CDR3. This sequence joins TRBV29-1 and TRBJ2-3; 7 bases are a match to TRBD2. CDR3 length: 13 residues. Germline V lookup: CDR1 SQVTM, CDR2 ANQGSEA. J gave up 0 bases and V 6 bases, and 3 bases lay outside the gene matches. The DNA of the CDR3 is TGCAGCGTCGATAGCGGGAGCACAGATACGCAGTATTTT. It encodes CSVDSGSTDTQYF.

This clone has more than one count but fewer than ten. The V and J genes are TRBV25-1 and TRBJ2-1; no definite D call. The CDR3 sequence is 11 residues long. Germline V gene sequence: CDR1 MGHDK, CDR2 SYGVNS. Trimming took 6 bases from V and 5 from J, leaving 5 bases between them. CDR3 DNA: TGTGCCAGCAGGGAAAACAATGAGCAGTTCTTC. Translating it yields CASRENNEQFF.

This sequence joins TRBV7-2 and TRBJ2-4; the match to TRBD2 covers 10 bases. The CDR3 covers 17 residues. Germline lookup yields CDR1 SGHTA and CDR2 FQGNSA. The V and J ends lost 4 bases and 0 bases, in that order; junction bases with no gene match: 6. The CDR3 nucleotides read TGTGCCAGCAGCTCCCTGACTAGCGGGCTAGCCAAAAACATTCAGTACTTC. This encodes CASSSLTSGLAKNIQYF.

This clone turned up a few times. The chain is built from TRBV7-2 and TRBJ2-1, with D perhaps matching TRBD1 (5 bases). Germline V gene sequence: CDR1 SGHTA, CDR2 FQGNSA. V dropped 5 bases and J dropped 6 bases, with 14 bases sitting between them. This CDR3 is built from 14 residues. CDR3 residues: CASSPPVGRNEQFF. For the CDR3, the DNA is TGTGCCAGCAGCCCCCCGGTGGGGCGCAATGAGCAGTTCTTC.

The chain recombines TRBV7-9 with TRBJ2-5; D is uncertain. CDR3 size: 16 residues. Germline V CDR1 and CDR2: SEHNR, FQNEAQ (reference sequence). Deletions cut 5 bases from V and 2 bases from J, with 18 bases between. In DNA, the CDR3 is TGTGCCAGCAGCGAACGGGCTTCCGACCAGCAAGAGACCCAGTACTTC. Amino acid sequence: CASSERASDQQETQYF.